These 30 T cell receptor beta chains were all obtained from the same sample, sequenced in a study of blood T cell repertoires in COVID-19. Data came from immunoSEQ multiplex PCR; TCRdb stores just in-frame clones and leaves some out. The table lists hundreds of thousands of clones, about 90% of them singletons, with about 2.2% in the top ten. The specimen sequenced was peripheral blood. The receptors were sampled from a woman aged 30 to 39 who had recovered from COVID-19.

This rearrangement joins TRBV7-2 to TRBJ2-7; 8 nucleotides align to TRBD1. The CDR3 has 14 residues. CDR1 and CDR2 from the germline V gene are SGHTA and FQGNSA. V dropped 5 bases and J dropped 6; count of bases not matched to a gene: 9. CDR3 in amino acids: CASSPGQGEGEQYF. DNA for the CDR3: TGTGCCAGCAGCCCCGGACAGGGAGAAGGCGAGCAGTACTTC.

V gene TRBV7-2 combines with J gene TRBJ2-2; 7 bases line up with TRBD1. The V gene's germline CDR1 is SGHTA and CDR2 FQGNSA. The CDR3 consists of 15 residues. With 5 bases clipped from V and 4 bases from J, the junction kept 7 bases outside the gene matches. The CDR3 DNA is TGTGCCAGCAGCCCGAGACAGGGCAGCACCGGGGAGCTGTTTTTT. Its protein product is CASSPRQGSTGELFF. The complete variable domain, with remaining parts taken from reference TRBV7-2 and TRBJ2-2, reads GAGVSQSPSNKVTEKGKDVELRCDPISGHTALYWYRQSLGQGLEFLIYFQGNSAPDKSGLPSDRFSAERTGGSVSTLTIQRTQQEDSAVYLCASSPRQGSTGELFFGEGSRLTVL.

This chain links TRBV2 with TRBJ2-7, with D possibly TRBD2 on 5 matching bases. V lost 3 bases, J lost 5 bases, and 8 bases lay in between. Germline loops: CDR1 SNHLY, CDR2 FYNNEI. There are 12 residues in the CDR3. DNA for the CDR3: TGTGCCAGCAGTGACGGGGTCAACGAGCAGTACTTC. This gives the protein CASSDGVNEQYF.

This clone has only a few counts. The rearrangement uses TRBV6-6 and TRBJ2-7; TRBD1 is a possible D gene (6 bases). The germline CDR1 and CDR2 sequences are MNHNY and SVGAGI (reference sequence). Trimming took off 4 bases at V and 2 bases at J, with 15 bases between the two ends. The length of the CDR3 is 15 residues. CDR3 in amino acids: CASSSPRTAAYEQYF. CDR3 DNA sequence: TGTGCCAGCAGTTCTCCCCGGACAGCCGCCTACGAGCAGTACTTC.

The genes are TRBV5-5 and TRBJ2-3; a possible D gene is TRBD1 (6 bases). This CDR3 is built from 16 residues. V dropped 4 bases and J dropped 2 bases, with 17 bases sitting between them. In germline, CDR1 is SGHKS, CDR2 YYEKEE (reference sequence). In nucleotides, the CDR3 is TGTGCCAGCAGCCCAGGACAGCAATCCTTCACAGATACGCAGTATTTT. Translated, it gives CASSPGQQSFTDTQYF.

A single count supports this clone. The chain carries TRBV11-2 and TRBJ1-6; possibly TRBD1 for D (5 bases). CDR1 is SGHAT and CDR2 is FQNNGV in the germline V gene. This CDR3 comprises 15 residues. V lost 0 bases to trimming and J lost 9 bases, with 12 bases between them. The CDR3 here is CASSLESAGGSPLHF. CDR3 in DNA: TGTGCCAGCAGCTTAGAGAGCGCCGGGGGTTCACCCCTCCACTTT.

In its sample, this clone was seen a few times. CDR3 nucleotide sequence: TGTGCCAGCAGCTTCGGGACAGTTAACACCGGGGAGCTGTTTTTT. It specifies CASSFGTVNTGELFF. This rearrangement joins TRBV7-2 to TRBJ2-2, with 7 bases that match TRBD1. The germline V gene has CDR1 SGHTA and CDR2 FQGNSA. With 3 bases clipped from V and 2 bases from J, the junction kept 3 bases outside the gene matches. The CDR3 totals 15 residues.

This clone came up a few times. The CDR3 DNA follows: TGTGCCAGCAGTCCACAGGAAAGCTCTGGAAACACCATATATTTT. As protein: CASSPQESSGNTIYF. The V and J genes are TRBV6-5 and TRBJ1-3; a weak D match, TRBD1 (5 bases). From germline, CDR1 is MNHEY and CDR2 SVGAGI. V was cut by 5 bases and J by 0 bases, with 11 bases left in between. This CDR3 is built from 15 residues.

This chain links TRBV11-2 with TRBJ2-1, with 10 nucleotides matching TRBD2. Germline V gene sequence: CDR1 SGHAT, CDR2 FQNNGV. V dropped 2 bases and J dropped 2; count of bases not matched to a gene: 6. The CDR3 length is 17 residues. The CDR3, as DNA: TGTGCCAGCAGCTTACCCGGACTAGCGGCGCCCTACAATGAGCAGTTCTTC. It specifies CASSLPGLAAPYNEQFF.

The rearrangement links TRBV2 to TRBJ1-1; maybe TRBD1 (6 bases). Trimming removed 3 bases at V and 0 bases at J, with 14 bases between. The germline V gene has CDR1 SNHLY and CDR2 FYNNEI. The CDR3 extends over 16 amino acids. CDR3 in DNA: TGTGCCAGCAGTGAGGACAGACCCATCATGAACACTGAAGCTTTCTTT. This encodes CASSEDRPIMNTEAFF.

The chain recombines TRBV4-1 with TRBJ1-1; D unresolved. This CDR3 region has 16 residues. The germline V and J ends were trimmed by 1 base and 5 bases, with 17 bases remaining between them. CDR1 MGHRA and CDR2 YSYEKL come from the germline V gene. CDR3 protein: CASSQGVRPDGTEAFF. DNA of the CDR3: TGCGCCAGCAGCCAAGGAGTAAGACCCGACGGGACTGAAGCTTTCTTT.

The rearrangement links TRBV7-3 to TRBJ1-1; D remains unclear. This CDR3 has 13 amino acids. V was shortened by 4 bases and J by 3 bases, with 9 bases between the two germline ends. CDR1 is SGHTA and CDR2 is FQGTGA in the germline V gene. DNA of the CDR3: TGTGCCAGCAGCTACCAAGGAGACACTGAAGCTTTCTTT. It translates to CASSYQGDTEAFF.

The rearrangement joins TRBV6-4 to TRBJ1-2; 9 nucleotides match TRBD1. The V gene's germline CDR1 is MRHNA and CDR2 SNTAGT. The V segment lost 4 bases and the J segment 4 bases; nucleotides outside the gene matches: 10. The CDR3 totals 16 residues. The CDR3 here is CASSVPRDRALYGYTF. As DNA, the CDR3 is TGTGCCAGCAGTGTCCCCAGGGACAGGGCTCTCTATGGCTACACCTTC.

The V and J genes are TRBV19 and TRBJ1-2, with D possibly matching TRBD1 (6 bases). Per the germline V gene, CDR1 is LNHDA and CDR2 is SQIVND (reference sequence). Trimming cost V 4 bases and J 7 bases, with 13 bases left between them. This CDR3 has 13 residues. CDR3 region: CASSNLGGAGYTF. Written as DNA, the CDR3 is TGTGCCAGTAGTAACCTGGGGGGGGCTGGCTACACCTTC.

CDR3 bases: TGTGCCAGTAGTATTCCGCCGGGGGGGAATCGCAATCAGCCCCAGCATTTT. Amino acids: CASSIPPGGNRNQPQHF. The rearrangement links TRBV19 to TRBJ1-5; perhaps TRBD1 as D (5 bases). The CDR3 extends over 17 amino acids. Per the germline V gene, CDR1 is LNHDA and CDR2 is SQIVND (reference sequence). V was shortened by 3 bases and J by 2 bases, with 17 bases between the two germline ends.

This clone was seen more than once but under ten times. The V and J genes are TRBV27 and TRBJ2-7; 13 bases are shared with TRBD2. This CDR3 has 19 amino acids. Germline loops: CDR1 MNHEY, CDR2 SMNVEV (reference sequence). Trimming cost V 4 bases and J 3 bases; bases outside gene matches: 15. The CDR3 region is CASSYGTSGVRGPLYEQYF. The CDR3 coding sequence is TGTGCCAGCAGTTACGGGACTAGCGGGGTGAGGGGTCCCCTCTACGAGCAGTACTTC.

The rearrangement links TRBV18 to TRBJ2-5; 7 positions agree with TRBD1. Germline V CDR1 and CDR2: KGHSH, LQKENI. This CDR3 contains 15 residues. With 3 bases clipped from V and 2 bases from J, the junction kept 6 bases outside the gene matches. In DNA, the CDR3 is TGTGCCAGCTCACCTCGGAAGGGGGCACAAGAGACCCAGTACTTC. Translation: CASSPRKGAQETQYF.

The V and J genes are TRBV5-4 and TRBJ2-3; 7 nucleotides align to TRBD2. Losses at the gene ends were 4 bases for V and 4 bases for J; bases not matched to a gene: 6. This CDR3 is built from 14 residues. Per the germline V gene, CDR1 is SGHNT and CDR2 is YYREEE (reference sequence). CDR3 amino acids: CASSPGGTSDTQYF. CDR3 coding DNA: TGTGCCAGCAGCCCGGGGGGTACCTCAGATACGCAGTATTTT.

The rearrangement joins TRBV19 to TRBJ2-6; no definite D call. Per the germline V gene, CDR1 is LNHDA and CDR2 is SQIVND (reference sequence). This CDR3 spans 17 amino acids. Trimming stripped 7 bases from V and 0 bases from J, with 16 bases between. The CDR3 coding sequence is TGTGCCAGTAAATGGTGGGCAGAGAGCTCTGGGGCCAACGTCCTGACTTTC. This translates into CASKWWAESSGANVLTF. The whole variable domain, filled in from reference TRBV19 and TRBJ2-6, reads DGGITQSPKYLFRKEGQNVTLSCEQNLNHDAMYWYRQDPGQGLRLIYYSQIVNDFQKGDIAEGYSVSREKKESFPLTVTSAQKNPTAFYLCASKWWAESSGANVLTFGAGSRLTVL.

This sequence joins TRBV5-1 and TRBJ2-1; TRBD1 matches 8 bases. Germline assignment: CDR1 SGHRS and CDR2 YFSETQ. This CDR3 contains 15 residues. Trimming removed 6 bases from V and 3 bases from J; junction bases left unmatched: 8. CDR3 sequence: CASTRRTGNYNEQFF. CDR3 nucleotides: TGCGCCAGCACTCGGCGGACAGGGAACTACAATGAGCAGTTCTTC.

The V gene is TRBV27, the J gene TRBJ1-4; the D gene is possibly TRBD1 (6 bases). V was shortened by 8 bases and J by 6 bases, with 31 bases between the two germline ends. Per the germline V gene, CDR1 is MNHEY and CDR2 is SMNVEV (reference sequence). The CDR3 contains 19 residues. In DNA, the CDR3 is TGTGCCAGCTCCCCTATTGGACAGACTTACGGACGAAGAGATGAAAAACTGTTTTTT. Amino acid sequence: CASSPIGQTYGRRDEKLFF.

This chain's CDR3 is CASSSVGGWASGPSNTGELFF. The CDR3 region has the DNA TGTGCCAGCAGTTCGGTTGGGGGCTGGGCTAGCGGACCATCGAACACCGGGGAGCTGTTTTTT. The rearrangement joins TRBV28 to TRBJ2-2, with D perhaps TRBD2 (7 bases). This CDR3 has 21 residues. With 4 bases removed from V and 0 bases from J, the gap between germline ends came to 27 bases. The germline V gene has CDR1 MDHEN and CDR2 SYDVKM.

The V gene is TRBV27, the J gene TRBJ1-1; 7 bases line up with TRBD1. V lost 5 bases and J lost 7; bases outside the gene matches: 4. The CDR3 totals 12 residues. Per germline, CDR1 MNHEY and CDR2 SMNVEV (reference sequence). The CDR3 nucleotides read TGTGCCAGCAGTCGACAGGGAGGTGAAGCTTTCTTT. Protein product: CASSRQGGEAFF.

The CDR3 DNA is TGTGCCAGCACTCCCGACAGGGCCCCAGGGGGGGCCAACGTCCTGACTTTC. The encoded protein is CASTPDRAPGGANVLTF. V is TRBV28 and J is TRBJ2-6; TRBD1 agrees at 7 bases. Germline CDR1 is MDHEN and CDR2 is SYDVKM. V trimming: 7 bases; J trimming: 4 bases; junction bases outside the gene matches: 13. CDR3 length: 17 amino acids.

The chain combines TRBV7-9 with TRBJ1-1; D not certain. V was clipped by 1 base and J by 2 bases, with 8 bases between them. The CDR3 runs 14 residues. Germline V lookup: CDR1 SEHNR, CDR2 FQNEAQ (reference sequence). The CDR3 DNA reads TGTGCCAGCAGCTTAGAAGTACTTAACACTGAAGCTTTCTTT. Encoded protein: CASSLEVLNTEAFF.

This clone was recorded only once. The gene calls are TRBV23-1 and TRBJ1-5; possible D gene TRBD1, 5 bases. TRBV23-1 is filed as an ORF, its function uncertain. V was trimmed by 4 bases and J by 0 bases, leaving 13 bases between them. The CDR3 sequence is 16 residues long. DNA of the CDR3: TGCGCCAGCAGTCCACGACAAGGGGCTAGCAATCAGCCCCAGCATTTT. This gives the protein CASSPRQGASNQPQHF.

The chain employs TRBV6-4 and TRBJ2-2, with 10 positions matching TRBD2. From germline, CDR1 is MRHNA and CDR2 SNTAGT. There are 14 residues in the CDR3. After removal of 4 bases from V and 5 bases from J, the junction contained 1 base not matched to a gene. DNA for the CDR3: TGTGCCAGCAGTGTGACTAGCGGGACCGGGGAGCTGTTTTTT. This codes for CASSVTSGTGELFF.

This chain connects TRBV7-2 to TRBJ1-2; possible D gene TRBD1, 5 bases. Germline V gene sequence: CDR1 SGHTA, CDR2 FQGNSA. The CDR3 contains 14 residues. Trimming removed 4 bases at V and 5 bases at J, with 14 bases between. The CDR3 DNA follows: TGTGCCAGCAGCTCCCTCGACAGCACTTATGGCTACACCTTC. Protein product: CASSSLDSTYGYTF.

The V and J genes are TRBV18 and TRBJ2-3; D is unresolved. CDR1 is KGHSH, CDR2 LQKENI, per germline. Deletions cut 3 bases from V and 7 bases from J, with 8 bases between. CDR3 length: 12 amino acids. The CDR3 nucleotides read TGTGCCAGCTCACCTGAGGCCTATACGCAGTATTTT. Translation gives CASSPEAYTQYF.

The chain combines TRBV4-1 with TRBJ2-1; possibly TRBD1 for D (7 bases). Germline CDR1 MGHRA, CDR2 YSYEKL. This CDR3 spans 16 amino acids. Trimming stripped 4 bases from V and 7 bases from J, with 20 bases between. CDR3 coding DNA: TGCGCCAGCAGCCCAACACAGGGGAGGCTAGCGAATGAGCAGTTCTTC. Amino acids: CASSPTQGRLANEQFF.